These T cell receptor beta chains were read from a single sample in a study of beta chain features in type 1 diabetes. Measured with immunoSEQ multiplex PCR; TCRdb has only the in-frame clones, and not every one. This sample has some 370,000 clones; 8% to 10% occur once, and the top ten carry approximately 0.6%. Material: central memory CD4+ T cells from blood. These receptors were obtained from a man aged 30 to 39 with type 1 diabetes. Each CDR3 is given with its conserved first and last residue. D genes are given only for firm matches. Size is omitted from some rows. Given values are once, few, many or a class for expanded clones.

clone_size | d_call | v_call | cdr3_length | cdr3_aa
NA | TRBD2 | TRBV28 | 15 | CASGSGSVPYNEQFF
NA | TRBD1 | TRBV28 | 16 | CASSPTDRDLTDTQYF
NA | NA | TRBV7-3 | 16 | CASSLTPLGPNTEAFF
NA | TRBD1 | TRBV7-2 | 16 | CASSLAATGEYSGYTF
few | NA | TRBV5-6 | 16 | CASSLAVRRGTGELFF
few | TRBD1 | TRBV25-1 | 13 | CASSTTGQETQYF
few | TRBD2 | TRBV7-2 | 16 | CASSLSGTSGQETQYF
few | NA | TRBV5-1 | 14 | CASSFGGGGYEQYF
many | NA | TRBV21-1 | 14 | CASSKKTGLNEQFF
few | TRBD1 | TRBV10-3 | 16 | CAISAAQTGAGYGYTF
few | NA | TRBV10-3 | 13 | CAMQGTGTDTQYF
few | NA | TRBV18 | 15 | CASSPQGSAYNEQFF
NA | NA | TRBV28 | 15 | CASSRPPSITGELFF
many | TRBD2 | TRBV7-2 | 15 | CASSSMGLASNEQFF
few | NA | TRBV9 | 13 | CASSEPDTGELFF
few | TRBD2 | TRBV7-9 | 16 | CASSLGLAGVADTQYF
NA | NA | TRBV2 | 15 | CASSPRSQLMDGYTF
NA | NA | TRBV19 | 16 | CASRGGRGPTTGELFF